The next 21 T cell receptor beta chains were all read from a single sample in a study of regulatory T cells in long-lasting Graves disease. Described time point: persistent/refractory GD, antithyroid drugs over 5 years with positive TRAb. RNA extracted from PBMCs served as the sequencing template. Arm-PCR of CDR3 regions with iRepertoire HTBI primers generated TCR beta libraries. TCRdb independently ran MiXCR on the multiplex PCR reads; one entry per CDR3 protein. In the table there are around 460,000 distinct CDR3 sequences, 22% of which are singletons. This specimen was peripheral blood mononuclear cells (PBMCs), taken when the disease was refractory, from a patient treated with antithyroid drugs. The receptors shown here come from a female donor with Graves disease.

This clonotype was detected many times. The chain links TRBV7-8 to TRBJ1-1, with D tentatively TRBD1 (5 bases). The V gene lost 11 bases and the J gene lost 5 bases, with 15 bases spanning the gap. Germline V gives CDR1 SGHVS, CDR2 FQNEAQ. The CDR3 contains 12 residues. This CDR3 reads CAAGGGPTEAFF. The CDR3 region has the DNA TGTGCCGCTGGCGGGGGTCCGACTGAAGCTTTCTTT.

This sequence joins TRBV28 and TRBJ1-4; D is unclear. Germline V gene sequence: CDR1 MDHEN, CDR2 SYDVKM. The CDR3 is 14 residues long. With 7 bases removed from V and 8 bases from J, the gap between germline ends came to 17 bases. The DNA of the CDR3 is TGTGCCAGCAACCTCCAGGCCGTAGGGGAAAAACTGTTTTTT. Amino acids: CASNLQAVGEKLFF.

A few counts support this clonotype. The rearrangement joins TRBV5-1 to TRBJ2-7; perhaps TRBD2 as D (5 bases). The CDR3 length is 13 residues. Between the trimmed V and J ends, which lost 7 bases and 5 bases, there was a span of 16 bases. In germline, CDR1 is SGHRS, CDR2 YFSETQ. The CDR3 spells CASHIGNTNEQYF. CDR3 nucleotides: TGCGCCAGCCATATCGGGAATACGAACGAGCAGTACTTC.

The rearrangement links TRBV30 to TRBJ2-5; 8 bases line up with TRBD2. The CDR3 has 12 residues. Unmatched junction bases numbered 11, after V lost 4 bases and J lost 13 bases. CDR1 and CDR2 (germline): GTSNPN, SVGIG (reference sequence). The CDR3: CAWTAGGGSWYF. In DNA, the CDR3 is TGTGCCTGGACGGCGGGGGGCGGATCTTGGTACTTC.

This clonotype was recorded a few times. The CDR3 loop is CASSATGYANQPQHF. CDR3 in DNA: TGTGCCAGCAGTGCCACAGGGTACGCGAATCAGCCCCAGCATTTT. V and J are TRBV27 and TRBJ1-5; D perhaps matches TRBD1 (6 bases). V dropped 5 bases and J dropped 4 bases, with 15 bases sitting between them. CDR3 length: 15 residues. The germline gives CDR1 MNHEY, CDR2 SMNVEV (reference sequence).

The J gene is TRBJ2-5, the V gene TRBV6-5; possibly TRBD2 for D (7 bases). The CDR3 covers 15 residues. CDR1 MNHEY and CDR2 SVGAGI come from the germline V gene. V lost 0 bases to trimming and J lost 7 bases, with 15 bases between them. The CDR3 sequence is CASSYSGGQRGTQYF. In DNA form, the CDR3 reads TGTGCCAGCAGTTACTCGGGGGGGCAGCGGGGGACCCAGTACTTC.

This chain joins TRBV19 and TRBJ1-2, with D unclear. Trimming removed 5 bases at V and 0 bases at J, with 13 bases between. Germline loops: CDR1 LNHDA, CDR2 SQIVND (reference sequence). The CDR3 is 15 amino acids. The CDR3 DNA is TGTGCCAGTAGTCCACGGACTTATCCTAACTATGGCTACACCTTC. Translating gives CASSPRTYPNYGYTF.

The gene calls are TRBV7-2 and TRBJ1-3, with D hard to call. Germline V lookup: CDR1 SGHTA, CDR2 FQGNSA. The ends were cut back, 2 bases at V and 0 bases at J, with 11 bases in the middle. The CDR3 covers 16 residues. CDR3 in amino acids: CASSLMDQFSGNTIYF. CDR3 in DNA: TGTGCCAGCAGCTTAATGGACCAGTTCTCTGGAAACACCATATATTTT.

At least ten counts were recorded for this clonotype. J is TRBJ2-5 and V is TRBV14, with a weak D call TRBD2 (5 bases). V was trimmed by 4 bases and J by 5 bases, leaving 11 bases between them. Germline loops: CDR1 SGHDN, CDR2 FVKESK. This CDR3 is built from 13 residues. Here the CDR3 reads CASSLRGSETQYF. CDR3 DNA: TGTGCCAGCAGCCTTAGAGGGTCTGAGACCCAGTACTTC.

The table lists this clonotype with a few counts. This CDR3 reads CASSSSGTGGQTQYF. Here the CDR3 DNA reads TGTGCCAGCAGTTCCTCCGGGACAGGGGGCCAGACCCAGTACTTC. V is TRBV6-5 and J is TRBJ2-5; 12 nucleotides line up with TRBD1. The CDR3 has 15 amino acids. After removal of 4 bases from V and 6 bases from J, the junction contained 6 bases not matched to a gene. CDR1 and CDR2 (germline): MNHEY, SVGAGI.

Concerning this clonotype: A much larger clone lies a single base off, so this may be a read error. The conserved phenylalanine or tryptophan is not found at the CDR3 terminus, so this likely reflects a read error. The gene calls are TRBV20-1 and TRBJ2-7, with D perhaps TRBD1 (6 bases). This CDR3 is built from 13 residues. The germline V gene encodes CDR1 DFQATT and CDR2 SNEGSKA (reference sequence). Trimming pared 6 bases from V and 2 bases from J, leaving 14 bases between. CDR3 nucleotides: TGCAGTGCACCCGCAGGGGCCGCCTACGAGCAGTACTCC. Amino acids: CSAPAGAAYEQYS.

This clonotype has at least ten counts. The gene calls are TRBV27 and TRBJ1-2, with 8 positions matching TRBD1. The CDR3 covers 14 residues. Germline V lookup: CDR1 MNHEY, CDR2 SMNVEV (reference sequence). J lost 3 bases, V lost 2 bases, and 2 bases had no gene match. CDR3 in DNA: TGTGCCAGCAGTTTACAGGGGGCAGACTATGGCTACACCTTC. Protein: CASSLQGADYGYTF.

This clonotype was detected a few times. CDR3 amino acids: CAWSDRDSPLHF. CDR3 coding DNA: TGTGCCTGGAGTGACAGGGATTCACCCCTCCACTTT. V and J are TRBV30 and TRBJ1-6, with TRBD1 as a possible D gene (6 bases). This CDR3 is built from 12 residues. Trimming took off 1 base at V and 8 bases at J, with 6 bases between the two ends. Per germline, CDR1 GTSNPN and CDR2 SVGIG (reference sequence).

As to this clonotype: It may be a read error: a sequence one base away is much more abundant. CDR3 residues: CASSFTVSYEQHF. The CDR3, as DNA: TGTGCCAGCAGCTTCACCGTTTCCTACGAGCAGCACTTC. The chain has TRBV11-1 and TRBJ2-7; D uncertain. The germline V gene encodes CDR1 SGHAT and CDR2 FQDESV (reference sequence). This CDR3 spans 13 amino acids.

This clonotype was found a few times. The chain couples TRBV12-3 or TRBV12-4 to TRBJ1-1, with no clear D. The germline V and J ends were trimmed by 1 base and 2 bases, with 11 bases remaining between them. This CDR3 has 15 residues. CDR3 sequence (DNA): TGTGCCAGCAGTTTAGAGGACTCTTATAACACTGAAGCTTTCTTT. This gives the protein CASSLEDSYNTEAFF.

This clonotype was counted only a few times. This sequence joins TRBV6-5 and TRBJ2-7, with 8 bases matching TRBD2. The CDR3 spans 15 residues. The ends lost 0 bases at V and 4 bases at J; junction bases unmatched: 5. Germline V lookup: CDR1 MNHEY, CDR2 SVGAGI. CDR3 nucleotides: TGTGCCAGCAGTTACTCGCGGGGGGCGCGATACGAGCAGTACTTC. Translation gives CASSYSRGARYEQYF.

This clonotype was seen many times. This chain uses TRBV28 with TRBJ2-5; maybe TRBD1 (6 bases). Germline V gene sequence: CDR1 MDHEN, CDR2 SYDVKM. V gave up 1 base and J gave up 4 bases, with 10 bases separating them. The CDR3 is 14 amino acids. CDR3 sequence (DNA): TGTGCCAGCAGTTTATTCCTAGGGGGAGAGACCCAGTACTTC. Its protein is CASSLFLGGETQYF.

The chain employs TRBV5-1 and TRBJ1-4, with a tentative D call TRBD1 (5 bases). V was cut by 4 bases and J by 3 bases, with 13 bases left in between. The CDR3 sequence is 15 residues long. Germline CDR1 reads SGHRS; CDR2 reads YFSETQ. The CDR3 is CASSPLDISNEKLFF. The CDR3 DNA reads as TGCGCCAGCAGCCCACTGGACATCTCTAATGAAAAACTGTTTTTT.

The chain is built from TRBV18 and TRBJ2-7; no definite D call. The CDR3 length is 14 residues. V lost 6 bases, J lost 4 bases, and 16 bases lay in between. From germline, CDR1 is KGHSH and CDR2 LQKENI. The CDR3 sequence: CASSLSRTEYEQYF. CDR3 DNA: TGTGCCAGCTCCCTGAGCCGAACAGAATACGAGCAGTACTTC.

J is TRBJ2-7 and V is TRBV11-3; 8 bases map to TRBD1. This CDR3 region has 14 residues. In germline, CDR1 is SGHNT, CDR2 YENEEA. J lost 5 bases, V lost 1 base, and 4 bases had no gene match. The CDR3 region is CASSLGTGINEQYF. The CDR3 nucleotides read TGTGCCAGCAGCTTAGGGACAGGGATAAACGAGCAGTACTTC. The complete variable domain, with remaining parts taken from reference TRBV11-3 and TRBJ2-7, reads EAGVVQSPRYKIIEKKQPVAFWCNPISGHNTLYWYLQNLGQGPELLIRYENEEAVDDSQLPKDRFSAERLKGVDSTLKIQPAELGDSAVYLCASSLGTGINEQYFGPGTRLTVT.

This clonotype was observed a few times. CDR3 nucleotide sequence: TGTGCCACCAGCAGAGATGGAGCCGAGACCCAGTACTTC. Amino acids: CATSRDGAETQYF. The chain employs TRBV15 and TRBJ2-5; no definite D call. The ends were cut back, 0 bases at V and 5 bases at J, with 7 bases in the middle. This CDR3 is 13 amino acids long. The germline gives CDR1 LNHNV, CDR2 YYDKDF (reference sequence).